The T cell receptor beta chain under discussion was sequenced for a study of T cell changes during pregnancy in multiple sclerosis. Assay used: immunoSEQ multiplex PCR; TCRdb lists only in-frame clones, some missing. The table shows about 64,000 clones, with 96% occurring only once. V was pared by 6 bases and J by 8 bases, with 12 bases of the junction left unmatched. Germline V gene lookup returns CDR1 MNHEY and CDR2 SMNVEV (reference sequence). The CDR3 sequence is 14 residues long. The receptor was isolated from a female donor with multiple sclerosis, enrolled in a pregnancy study. V is TRBV27 and J is TRBJ1-2; 7 positions match TRBD1. The sample here was CD8+ T cells from peripheral blood mononuclear cells, taken after pregnancy. CDR3 nucleotide sequence: TGTGCCAGCAGAAAACTCCGGGACAGCGAGGGCTACACCTTC. Translating gives CASRKLRDSEGYTF.